The rows below give T cell receptor beta chains drawn from one sample of a study of cytomegalovirus exposure and HLA in healthy donors. This table comes from immunoSEQ multiplex PCR, and its TCRdb copy is limited to in-frame clones, with some not included. The profile covers about 140,000 clones, with around 88% appearing a single time and over 6.5% taken by the ten largest. Material: PBMCs. These receptors were collected from a woman younger than 35 in good health and CMV-seropositive. Each CDR3 is given with its conserved first and last residue. The D gene is left open where the match is weak. Expanded clones are given a class, and other clones once, few, many or no size at all.

clone size | J gene | V gene | D gene | CDR3 DNA | CDR3 protein
NA | TRBJ1-1 | TRBV9 | TRBD1 | TGTGCCAGCAGCGTCACAGGGGGGATGAACACTGAAGCTTTCTTT | CASSVTGGMNTEAFF
once | TRBJ1-3 | TRBV7-2 | NA | TGTGCCAGCAGCTTGCGGGGTGGGCACACCATATATTTT | CASSLRGGHTIYF
NA | TRBJ1-4 | TRBV7-8 | TRBD1 | TGTGCCAGCAGCTCCCGGACAGGGGGTGAAAAACTGTTTTTT | CASSSRTGGEKLFF
NA | TRBJ2-3 | TRBV30 | TRBD2 | TGTGCCTGGACCCGGGGGGGCACAGATACGCAGTATTTT | CAWTRGGTDTQYF
NA | TRBJ2-5 | TRBV10-2 | TRBD1 | TGCGCCAGCATTCAGACAGGGGGCTACCAAGAGACCCAGTACTTC | CASIQTGGYQETQYF
NA | TRBJ1-6 | TRBV10-3 | NA | TGTGCCATCAGTGAACCAGGGTCCTCACCCCTCCACTTT | CAISEPGSSPLHF
NA | TRBJ1-2 | TRBV23-1 | NA | TGCGCCAGCAGTCAATCGGCGGACTATGGCTACACCTTC | CASSQSADYGYTF
NA | TRBJ2-2 | TRBV5-5 | TRBD2 | TGTGCCAGCAGCCTACTAGCGGGAGGATACACCGGGGAGCTGTTTTTT | CASSLLAGGYTGELFF
NA | TRBJ2-2 | TRBV7-3 | TRBD1 | TGTGCCAGCAGCGCCCCGACAGGGTACCCCGGGGAGCTGTTTTTT | CASSAPTGYPGELFF
NA | TRBJ2-5 | TRBV15 | NA | TGTGCCACCAGCACCCGGGGGTTTGAGAGGGGGCGGATGACCCAGTACTTC | CATSTRGFERGRMTQYF
NA | TRBJ1-1 | TRBV6-5 | TRBD1 | TGTGCCAGCACCGACAGGGGGTCGGCGTCTTTCTTT | CASTDRGSASFF
NA | TRBJ2-1 | TRBV29-1 | NA | TGCAGCGGGAAACCCTTACCAGTCGGAGGCAATGAGCAGTTCTTC | CSGKPLPVGGNEQFF
NA | TRBJ2-1 | TRBV27 | TRBD2 | TGTGCCAGCAGTTTGCTAGCGGAAGCCTACAATGAGCAGTTCTTC | CASSLLAEAYNEQFF
NA | TRBJ1-1 | TRBV18 | NA | TGTGCCAGCTCACCACCCGGAGCTAACACTGAAGCTTTCTTT | CASSPPGANTEAFF
NA | TRBJ2-1 | TRBV10-3 | TRBD2 | TGTGCCATCAGTGACGTAGGGATAGCGGGGAATGAGCAGTTCTTC | CAISDVGIAGNEQFF
once | TRBJ2-1 | TRBV2 | TRBD2 | TGTGCCAGCAGCGTTTCTAGATCTAGCGGAACTTACAATGAGCAGTTCTTC | CASSVSRSSGTYNEQFF
NA | TRBJ2-7 | TRBV9 | TRBD1 | TGTGCCAGCAGCGTGACAGGGTGGGAAGGTGAGCAGTACTTC | CASSVTGWEGEQYF
NA | TRBJ2-1 | TRBV27 | TRBD2 | TGTGCCAGCAGTCCCTCCGGGACTAGCGGCCCATTTCAGTTCTTC | CASSPSGTSGPFQFF
NA | TRBJ2-1 | TRBV5-1 | TRBD1 | TGCGCCAGCAGCATGGGACAGGAGGCCTACAATGAGCAGTTCTTC | CASSMGQEAYNEQFF
NA | TRBJ2-3 | TRBV20-1 | NA | TGCAGTGCCGAGCGGGCAGATACGCAGTATTTT | CSAERADTQYF
NA | TRBJ1-5 | TRBV25-1 | TRBD1 | TGTGCCAGCAGTCAGACAGGGACCAATCAGCCCCAGCATTTT | CASSQTGTNQPQHF
NA | TRBJ2-5 | TRBV25-1 | NA | TGTGCCAGCAGTGAAGCCTATGTCAGGTCCAAAGAGACCCAGTACTTC | CASSEAYVRSKETQYF
NA | TRBJ2-5 | TRBV19 | NA | TGTGCCAGTAGTATAGGGCGGGACCAAGAGACCCAGTACTTC | CASSIGRDQETQYF
NA | TRBJ2-7 | TRBV28 | NA | TGTGCCAGCAGTTTCACTGCGGGAAGCTACGAGCAGTACTTC | CASSFTAGSYEQYF
NA | TRBJ1-1 | TRBV5-1 | TRBD1 | TGCGCCAGCAGCTTGGCCCGGACAGGGGCCAACACTGAAGCTTTCTTT | CASSLARTGANTEAFF
NA | TRBJ1-4 | TRBV7-9 | TRBD1 | TGTGCCAGCAGCTTCAGAGCCACAGGGGATGAGGGGCAACTGTTTTTT | CASSFRATGDEGQLFF
NA | TRBJ2-5 | TRBV27 | NA | TGTGCCAGCAGCACCCGACAGGTCCAAGAGACCCAGTACTTC | CASSTRQVQETQYF
once | TRBJ2-1 | TRBV19 | NA | TGTGCCAGTAGTATTCAGGGGACATCCTACAATGAGCAGTTCTTC | CASSIQGTSYNEQFF